This entry lists 13 T cell receptor beta chains sequenced from one sample in a study of T cells in Graves' hyperthyroidism and ophthalmopathy. The TCR beta CDR3 regions underwent amplification using RNA transcripts as the source. The HTBI set primed first-round TCR CDR3 RT-PCR. Via MiXCR, TCRdb re-called the multiplex PCR reads, giving one row per CDR3 protein. The repertoire holds 300,000 to 500,000 distinct CDR3 sequences, roughly 13% seen once, with 28% in the top ten. The sequenced sample was blood. These receptor sequences come from a man between 50 and 59 years old with Graves' ophthalmopathy.

The chain employs TRBV19 and TRBJ1-2, with D hard to call. CDR1 and CDR2 (germline): LNHDA, SQIVND (reference sequence). The length of the CDR3 is 18 residues. V lost 4 bases and J 2 bases, leaving 23 bases between the germline ends. Here the CDR3 reads CASSSLGRNAATNYGYTF. CDR3 in DNA: TGTGCCAGTAGTAGCCTCGGCCGGAACGCAGCCACCAACTATGGCTACACCTTC.

This clonotype turned up a few times. V and J are TRBV12-3 or TRBV12-4 and TRBJ1-2; tentatively, D is TRBD1 (5 bases). Deletions cut 6 bases from V and 7 bases from J, with 15 bases between. The length of the CDR3 is 13 residues. CDR3: CASSGSQGFGYTF. The CDR3 region has the DNA TGTGCCAGCAGCGGAAGTCAGGGCTTTGGCTACACCTTC.

This clonotype was recorded at least ten times. The V and J genes are TRBV7-9 and TRBJ2-5, with 8 positions matching TRBD2. The V segment lost 1 base and the J segment 4 bases; nucleotides outside the gene matches: 2. CDR1 SEHNR and CDR2 FQNEAQ come from the germline V gene (reference sequence). The CDR3 is made up of 14 amino acids. CDR3 coding DNA: TGTGCCAGCAGCTTAGGCGGGGGGCGAGAGACCCAGTACTTC. This sequence encodes CASSLGGGRETQYF.

There are many counts of this clonotype. The V gene is TRBV11-2, the J gene TRBJ2-2, with 8 bases that match TRBD2. This CDR3 spans 17 amino acids. Trimming cost V 3 bases and J 0 bases; bases outside gene matches: 6. CDR1 and CDR2 (germline): SGHAT, FQNNGV. The CDR3 sequence is CASSFETSAANTGELFF. CDR3 nucleotides: TGTGCCAGCAGCTTCGAGACTAGCGCCGCGAACACCGGGGAGCTGTTTTTT. The full variable domain, in which reference TRBV11-2 and TRBJ2-2 provide the parts outside the CDR3, is EAGVAQSPRYKIIEKRQSVAFWCNPISGHATLYWYQQILGQGPKLLIQFQNNGVVDDSQLPKDRFSAERLKGVDSTLKIQPAKLEDSAVYLCASSFETSAANTGELFFGEGSRLTVL.

This clonotype was picked up many times. This chain connects TRBV9 to TRBJ2-3; 7 nucleotides agree with TRBD2. The CDR3 runs to 15 residues. J lost 4 bases, V lost 1 base, and 6 bases had no gene match. Germline V gene lookup returns CDR1 SGDLS and CDR2 YYNGEE. DNA of the CDR3: TGTGCCAGCAGCGTAAGGTCTAGCGGTGCAGATACGCAGTATTTT. This encodes CASSVRSSGADTQYF.

This clonotype was detected ten times or more. The V and J genes are TRBV5-1 and TRBJ2-1, with 9 bases identical to TRBD2. Looked up from germline, CDR1 is SGHRS and CDR2 is YFSETQ. The CDR3 is 15 residues long. V lost 0 bases, J lost 6 bases, and 4 bases stayed unmatched. CDR3 nucleotide sequence: TGCGCCAGCAGCTTGGTGACTAGCGGCACCAATGAGCAGTTCTTC. It specifies CASSLVTSGTNEQFF.

This clonotype was found many times. The chain is built from TRBV30 and TRBJ2-1; no clear D. CDR3 length: 13 residues. Germline CDR1 and CDR2: GTSNPN and SVGIG (reference sequence). V was trimmed by 4 bases and J by 0 bases, leaving 7 bases between them. CDR3 sequence (DNA): TGTGCCTGGATTCGAAGCTCCTACAATGAGCAGTTCTTC. This gives the protein CAWIRSSYNEQFF.

On this clonotype: Since no conserved phenylalanine or tryptophan closes the CDR3, a read error is the likely cause. The genes are TRBV4-1 and TRBJ1-2, with D perhaps matching TRBD1 (5 bases). This CDR3 region has 15 residues. Trimming pared 0 bases from V and 2 bases from J, leaving 10 bases between. Germline CDR1 MGHRA, CDR2 YSYEKL. The CDR3 sequence is CASSQDPGTNYGYTL. The CDR3 DNA reads TGCGCCAGCAGCCAAGATCCGGGGACGAACTATGGCTACACCCTC.

The V gene is TRBV19, the J gene TRBJ2-7; TRBD2 matches 13 bases. The CDR3 runs to 15 residues. Trimming took 4 bases from V and 4 from J; bases not matched to a gene: 4. The germline CDR1 and CDR2 sequences are LNHDA and SQIVND (reference sequence). DNA of the CDR3: TGTGCCAGTAGTAAAGGACTAGCGGGAGATTACGAGCAGTACTTC. Translation: CASSKGLAGDYEQYF.

This clonotype was counted between two and nine times. The chain joins TRBV7-2 to TRBJ2-7; TRBD1 agrees at 10 bases. J gave up 2 bases and V 0 bases, and 13 bases lay outside the gene matches. Per germline, CDR1 SGHTA and CDR2 FQGNSA. CDR3 length: 19 residues. CDR3: CASSLALAGGQGRPYEQYF. CDR3 DNA sequence: TGTGCCAGCAGCTTAGCTTTAGCCGGGGGACAGGGGCGCCCCTACGAGCAGTACTTC.

This clonotype was counted ten times or more. The chain recombines TRBV5-1 with TRBJ1-5; D uncertain. CDR3 length: 14 residues. V gave up 6 bases and J gave up 8 bases, with 18 bases separating them. Germline V gene sequence: CDR1 SGHRS, CDR2 YFSETQ. CDR3: CASKPGGSGEPQHF. DNA for the CDR3: TGCGCCAGCAAACCTGGCGGGTCGGGTGAGCCCCAGCATTTT.

This clonotype was detected ten times or more. The CDR3 nucleotides read TGCAGTGCTAGAAGGAGGCTAGAGAGCAATGAGCAGTTCTTC. It encodes CSARRRLESNEQFF. This chain uses TRBV20-1 with TRBJ2-1, with D perhaps matching TRBD2 (5 bases). The germline CDR1 and CDR2 sequences are DFQATT and SNEGSKA (reference sequence). V was trimmed by 2 bases and J by 6 bases, leaving 14 bases between them. This CDR3 spans 14 amino acids.

This clonotype was picked up many times. The chain couples TRBV20-1 to TRBJ2-3; 8 bases fit TRBD2. The CDR3 contains 16 residues. With 6 bases clipped from V and 2 bases from J, the junction kept 13 bases outside the gene matches. Looked up from germline, CDR1 is DFQATT and CDR2 is SNEGSKA (reference sequence). CDR3 nucleotides: TGCAGTGCCACTCCCCTCTCGGGAGGGGTCACAGATACGCAGTATTTT. It is translated as CSATPLSGGVTDTQYF.